This T cell receptor beta chain stems from a study of OX40 agonist ivuxolimab in advanced cancers. The overall study: Each patient was given ivuxolimab into a vein every 2 weeks, at 0.01 to 10 mg/kg. From roughly 20 to 79 years was the age range, with a mean of around 56 years, and around 84% were male. Partial responses were achieved by three patients, of whom one had hepatocellular carcinoma and two had cutaneous melanoma. Findings and caveats of the study: Clonal expansion in partial responders at 0.1-3.0 mg/kg ranked among the lowest.

V gave up 2 bases and J gave up 7 bases, with 12 bases separating them. Germline values: CDR1 SGDLS, CDR2 YYNGEE. The CDR3 has 13 amino acids. A remark on this clone: What it binds is unknown.

Some clones are missing from TCRdb's copy, which holds only in-frame ones; the method was immunoSEQ multiplex PCR. Among some 100,000 clones listed, 90% were seen once. The sample here was CD4+ or CD8+ T cells sorted from blood, taken in a trial of the OX40 agonist ivuxolimab. This chain connects TRBV9 to TRBJ1-2; a possible D gene is TRBD1 (5 bases). This TCR was sampled from an adult with an advanced solid tumor such as melanoma, head and neck, liver or kidney cancer. The CDR3 region has the DNA TGTGCCAGCAGCGTCATCCAGGGATCTGGCTACACCTTC. It specifies CASSVIQGSGYTF.